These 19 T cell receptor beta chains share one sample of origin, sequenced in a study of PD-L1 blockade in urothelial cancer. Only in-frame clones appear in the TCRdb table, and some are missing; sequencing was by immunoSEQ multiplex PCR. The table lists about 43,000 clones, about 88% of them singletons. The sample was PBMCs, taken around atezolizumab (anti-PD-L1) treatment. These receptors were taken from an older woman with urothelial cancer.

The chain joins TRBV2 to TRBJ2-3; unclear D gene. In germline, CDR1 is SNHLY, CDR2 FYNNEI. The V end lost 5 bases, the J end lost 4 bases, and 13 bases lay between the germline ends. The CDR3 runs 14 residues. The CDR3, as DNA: TGTGCCAGCAGTCTAAATACTAACGCAGATACGCAGTATTTT. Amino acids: CASSLNTNADTQYF. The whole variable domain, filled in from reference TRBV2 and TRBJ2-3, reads EPEVTQTPSHQVTQMGQEVILRCVPISNHLYFYWYRQILGQKVEFLVSFYNNEISEKSEIFDDQFSVERPDGSNFTLKIRSTKLEDSAMYFCASSLNTNADTQYFGPGTRLTVL.

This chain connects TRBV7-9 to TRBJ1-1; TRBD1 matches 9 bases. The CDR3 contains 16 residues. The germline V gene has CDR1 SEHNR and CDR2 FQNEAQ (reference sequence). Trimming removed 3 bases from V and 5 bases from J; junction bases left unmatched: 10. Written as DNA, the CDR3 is TGTGCCAGCAGCTTGACAGGGGGTCCCACACTTACTGAAGCTTTCTTT. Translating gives CASSLTGGPTLTEAFF.

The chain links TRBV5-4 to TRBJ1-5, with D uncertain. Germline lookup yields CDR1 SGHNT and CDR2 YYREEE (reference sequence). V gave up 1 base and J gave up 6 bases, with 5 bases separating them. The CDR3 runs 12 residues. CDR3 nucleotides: TGTGCCAGCAGCTTGCGGGGTCAGCCCCAGCATTTT. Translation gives CASSLRGQPQHF.

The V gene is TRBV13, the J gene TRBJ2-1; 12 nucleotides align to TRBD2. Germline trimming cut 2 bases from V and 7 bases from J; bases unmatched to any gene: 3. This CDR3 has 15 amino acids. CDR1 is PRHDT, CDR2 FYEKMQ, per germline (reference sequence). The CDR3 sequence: CASSLPTSGSNEQFF. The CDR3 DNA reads TGTGCCAGCAGCTTACCGACTAGCGGGAGTAATGAGCAGTTCTTC.

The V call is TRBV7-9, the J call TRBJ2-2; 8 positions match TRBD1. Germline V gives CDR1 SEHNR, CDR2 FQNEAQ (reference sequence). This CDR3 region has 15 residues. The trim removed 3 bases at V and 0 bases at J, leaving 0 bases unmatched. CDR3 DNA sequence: TGTGCCAGCAGCTTGACAGGGGCGAACACCGGGGAGCTGTTTTTT. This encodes CASSLTGANTGELFF.

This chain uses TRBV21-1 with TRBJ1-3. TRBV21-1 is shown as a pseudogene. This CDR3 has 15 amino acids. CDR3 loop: CASERDITSGNTIYF. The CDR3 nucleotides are TGTGCCAGCGAGCGGGACATAACCTCTGGAAACACCATATATTTT.

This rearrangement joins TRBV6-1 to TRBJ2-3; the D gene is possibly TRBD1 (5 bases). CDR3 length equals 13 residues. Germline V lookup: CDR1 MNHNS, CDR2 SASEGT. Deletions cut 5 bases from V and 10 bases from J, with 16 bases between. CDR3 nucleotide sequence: TGTGCCAGCAGTAACGACAGATCCATTGCGCAGTATTTT. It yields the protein CASSNDRSIAQYF.

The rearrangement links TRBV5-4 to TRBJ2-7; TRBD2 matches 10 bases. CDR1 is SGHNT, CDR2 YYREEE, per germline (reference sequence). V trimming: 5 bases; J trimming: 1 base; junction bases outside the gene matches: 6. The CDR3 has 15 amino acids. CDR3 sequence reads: CASRSGTSDSYEQYF. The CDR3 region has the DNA TGTGCCAGCAGGTCCGGGACTAGCGATTCCTACGAGCAGTACTTC.

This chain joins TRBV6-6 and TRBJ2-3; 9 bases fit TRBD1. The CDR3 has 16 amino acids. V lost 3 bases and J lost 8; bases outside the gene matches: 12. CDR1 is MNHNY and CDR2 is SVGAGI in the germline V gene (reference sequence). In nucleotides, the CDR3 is TGTGCCAGCAGTTATGGGACAGGGAGCGAGAAGGGTACGCAGTATTTT. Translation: CASSYGTGSEKGTQYF.

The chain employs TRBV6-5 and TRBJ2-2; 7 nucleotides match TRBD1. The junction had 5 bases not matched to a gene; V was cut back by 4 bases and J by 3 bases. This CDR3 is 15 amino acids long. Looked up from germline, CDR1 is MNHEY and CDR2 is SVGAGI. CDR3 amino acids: CASSLGQAHTGELFF. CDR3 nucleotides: TGTGCCAGCAGTTTAGGACAGGCCCACACCGGGGAGCTGTTTTTT.

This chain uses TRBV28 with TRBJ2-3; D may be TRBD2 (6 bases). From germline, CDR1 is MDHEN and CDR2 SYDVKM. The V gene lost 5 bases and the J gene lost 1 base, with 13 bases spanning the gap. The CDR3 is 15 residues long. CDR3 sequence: CASSRLVFGTDTQYF. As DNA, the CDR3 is TGTGCCAGCAGTCGACTAGTGTTTGGCACAGATACGCAGTATTTT.

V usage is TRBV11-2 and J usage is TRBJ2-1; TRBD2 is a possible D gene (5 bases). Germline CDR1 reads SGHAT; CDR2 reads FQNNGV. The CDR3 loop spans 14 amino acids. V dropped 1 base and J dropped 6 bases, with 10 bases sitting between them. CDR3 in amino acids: CASSLVLGLNEQFF. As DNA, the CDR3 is TGTGCCAGCAGCTTAGTGTTAGGACTCAATGAGCAGTTCTTC.

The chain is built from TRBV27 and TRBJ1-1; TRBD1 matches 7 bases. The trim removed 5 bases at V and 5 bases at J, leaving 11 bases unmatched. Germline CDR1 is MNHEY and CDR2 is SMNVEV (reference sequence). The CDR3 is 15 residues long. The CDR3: CASSLAQGRSTEAFF. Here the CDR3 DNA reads TGTGCCAGCAGTCTTGCACAGGGGAGAAGTACTGAAGCTTTCTTT.

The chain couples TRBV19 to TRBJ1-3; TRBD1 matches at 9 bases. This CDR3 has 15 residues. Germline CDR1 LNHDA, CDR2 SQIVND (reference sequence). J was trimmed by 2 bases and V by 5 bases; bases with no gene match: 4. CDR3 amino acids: CASSLRTGAGNTIYF. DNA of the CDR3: TGTGCCAGTAGTCTAAGGACAGGGGCTGGAAACACCATATATTTT.

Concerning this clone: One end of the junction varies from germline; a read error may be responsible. CDR3 sequence: CASSPHPGTGDLF. Written as DNA, the CDR3 is TGTGCCAGCAGCCCTCACCCCGGGACAGGGGACCTCTTT. The chain combines TRBV9 with TRBJ1-1, with TRBD1 matching over 10 bases. Germline CDR1 is SGDLS and CDR2 is YYNGEE. The CDR3 spans 13 residues.

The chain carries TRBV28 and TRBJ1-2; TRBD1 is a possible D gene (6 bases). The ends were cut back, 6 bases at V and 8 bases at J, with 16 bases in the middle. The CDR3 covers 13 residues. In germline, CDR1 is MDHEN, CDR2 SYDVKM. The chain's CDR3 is CASSGTPTLGYTF. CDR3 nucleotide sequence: TGTGCCAGCAGCGGGACACCTACTCTAGGCTACACCTTC.

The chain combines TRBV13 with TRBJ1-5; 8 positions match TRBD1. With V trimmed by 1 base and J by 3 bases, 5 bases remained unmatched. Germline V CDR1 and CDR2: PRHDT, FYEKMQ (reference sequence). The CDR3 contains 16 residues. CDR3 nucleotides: TGTGCCAGCAGCTTAGCAGGGGGCCCACACAATCAGCCCCAGCATTTT. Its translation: CASSLAGGPHNQPQHF.

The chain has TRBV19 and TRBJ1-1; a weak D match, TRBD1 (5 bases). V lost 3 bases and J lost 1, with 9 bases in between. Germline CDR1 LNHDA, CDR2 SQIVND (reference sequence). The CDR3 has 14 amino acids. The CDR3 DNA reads TGTGCCAGTAGTATCTTTAGGGGGAACACTGAAGCTTTCTTT. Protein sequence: CASSIFRGNTEAFF.

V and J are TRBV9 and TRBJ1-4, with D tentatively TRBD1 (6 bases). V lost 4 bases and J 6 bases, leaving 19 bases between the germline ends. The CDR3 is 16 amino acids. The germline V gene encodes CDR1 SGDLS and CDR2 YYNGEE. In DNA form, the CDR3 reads TGTGCCAGCAGCCCAACTTCCGGGACACTCGATGAAAAACTGTTTTTT. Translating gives CASSPTSGTLDEKLFF.